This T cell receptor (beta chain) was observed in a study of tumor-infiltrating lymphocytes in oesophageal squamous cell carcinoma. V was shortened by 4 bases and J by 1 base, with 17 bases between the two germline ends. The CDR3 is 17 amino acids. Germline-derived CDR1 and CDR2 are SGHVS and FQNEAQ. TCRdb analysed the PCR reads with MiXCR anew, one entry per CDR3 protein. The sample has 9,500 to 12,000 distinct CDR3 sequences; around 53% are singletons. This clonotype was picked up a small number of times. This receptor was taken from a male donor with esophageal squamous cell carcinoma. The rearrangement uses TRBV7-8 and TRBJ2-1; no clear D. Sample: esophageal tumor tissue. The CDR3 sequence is CASSYLAQHGSYNEQFF. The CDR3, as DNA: TGTGCCAGCAGCTATCTGGCCCAACATGGTTCCTACAATGAGCAGTTCTTC.